This TCR beta chain was recorded in a study of blood T cell repertoires in COVID-19 (dated by TCRdb to 2020 to 2021). Looking at the study overall: Samples from collaborators originated in the United States, Italy and Spain and spanned both the acute and convalescent phases of COVID-19. Where available, HLA class I and class II types were obtained from metadata supplied by the sample provider rather than from assay-based typing. The dataset comprised deeply sampled blood TCRbeta repertoires from subjects exposed to, actively infected with, or recovered from COVID-19. The prospective study material was composed of cDNA or gDNA derived from T cells, B-cell-depleted T cells, or PBMCs. Samples came from the ongoing ImmuneRACE study (first 160 participants) plus 1,254 subjects from 6 global collaborators. Sample metadata almost always included a de-identified subject ID, COVID-19 status, age in years and sex. A freely available public database, intended as a resource for researchers studying the immune response to SARS-CoV-2, is where the repertoires were released.

Study-wide findings and limitations: How much clinical and demographic metadata was included differed by source and by participant, and the metadata was provided uncurated.

Whole blood was collected in K2EDTA tubes by collaborating institutions according to the institutions' own protocols. For TCRbeta analysis, collaborators shipped samples as frozen whole blood, isolated PBMCs, or DNA extracted from either of those sample types. Inclusive of the bounding cysteine and phenylalanine, the CDR3 is 21 residues long. The sequence is cut down to CDR3 DNA, 63 bases in frame from base 1. CDR1 is given as SGHRS and CDR2 as YFSETQ, both from the germline V gene. The V end gives up 6 bases and the J end 9 bases, leaving 30 bases in the junction not matched to a gene. Concerning this clone: Its antigen is not yet known. No per-base quality is available; no much larger clone lies one base away.

TCRbeta CDR3 regions were amplified from genomic DNA by means of the immunoSEQ Assay, a bias-controlled multiplex PCR. Turning to the authors' computational methods: Within the assay, amplification of reference gene primers was used to estimate how many nucleated cells each sample contained. Sequence reads were collapsed and filtered to measure the absolute abundance of every unique TCRbeta CDR3 rearrangement. Productive Simpson clonality was computed per sample as the square root of Simpson's diversity index over productive rearrangements. The immuneACCESS repertoire file appears here via TCRdb, limited to in-frame rearrangements. These files lack a portion of the clones; in checked studies, under half of the deficit traces to unresolved V genes, and the cause of the others is not known. The DNA gave D and trimming, while V, J and clone size come from that table. The sample includes 290,000 or so clones, with approximately 86% observed a single time. The ten largest clonotypes hold roughly 1.3% of the sample.

The TCR originated in an older man with acute or convalescent COVID-19. The sample taken for sequencing was peripheral blood. This chain joins TRBV5-1 to TRBJ2-1; a stretch of 10 junction bases matches TRBD2. The bases read TGCGCCAGCAACCCGGGACTGGGGAGATCTTTAGCGGGAGGCCCCCAGGGTGAGCAGTTCTTC. Translated, it reads CASNPGLGRSLAGGPQGEQFF.